This TCR beta chain was identified in a study of control samples from healthy donors and cancer patients. Trimming left V 1 base short and J 1 base short, with 12 bases between. This CDR3 spans 16 amino acids. Germline-derived CDR1 and CDR2 are MNHEY and SMNVEV (reference sequence). Produced via immunoSEQ multiplex PCR; TCRdb's table is partial and in-frame only. The data show more than 75,000 clones, about four fifths seen once. Sequences were obtained from PBMCs. This chain uses TRBV27 with TRBJ2-3; D is uncertain. The origin of this receptor is a man in his 70s with lung cancer. CDR3 sequence (DNA): TGTGCCAGCAGTTTATGGTCAGTGACTGGCACAGATACGCAGTATTTT. This gives the protein CASSLWSVTGTDTQYF.